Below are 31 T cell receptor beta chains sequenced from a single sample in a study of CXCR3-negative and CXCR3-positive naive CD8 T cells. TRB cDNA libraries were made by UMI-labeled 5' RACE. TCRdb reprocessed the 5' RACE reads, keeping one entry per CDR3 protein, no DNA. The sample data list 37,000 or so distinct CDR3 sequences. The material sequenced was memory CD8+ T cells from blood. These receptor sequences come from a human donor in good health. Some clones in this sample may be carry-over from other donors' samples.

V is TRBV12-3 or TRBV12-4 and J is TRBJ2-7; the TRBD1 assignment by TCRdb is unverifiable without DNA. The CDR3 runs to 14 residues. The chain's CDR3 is CASRSDRGNHEQYF.

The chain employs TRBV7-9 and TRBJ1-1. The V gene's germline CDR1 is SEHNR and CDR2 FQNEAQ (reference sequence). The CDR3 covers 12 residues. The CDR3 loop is CASSLISTEAFF.

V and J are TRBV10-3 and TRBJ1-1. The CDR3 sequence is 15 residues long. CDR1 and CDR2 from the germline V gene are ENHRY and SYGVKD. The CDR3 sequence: CAISEPGMGNTEAFF.

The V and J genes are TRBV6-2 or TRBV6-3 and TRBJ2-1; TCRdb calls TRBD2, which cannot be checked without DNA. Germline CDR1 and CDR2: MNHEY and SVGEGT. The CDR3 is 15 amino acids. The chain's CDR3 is CASSYGSSGYNEQFF.

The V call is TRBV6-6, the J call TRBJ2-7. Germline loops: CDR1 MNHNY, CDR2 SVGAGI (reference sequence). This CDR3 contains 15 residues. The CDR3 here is CASMSTGIPYYEQYF.

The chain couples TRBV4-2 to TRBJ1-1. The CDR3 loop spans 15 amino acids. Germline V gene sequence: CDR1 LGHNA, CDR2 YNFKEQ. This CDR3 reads CASSRASGGNTEAFF.

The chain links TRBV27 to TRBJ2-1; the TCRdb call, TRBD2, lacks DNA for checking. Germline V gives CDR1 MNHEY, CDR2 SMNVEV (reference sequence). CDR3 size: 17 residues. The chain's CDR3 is CATQRGGPVPSYNEQFF.

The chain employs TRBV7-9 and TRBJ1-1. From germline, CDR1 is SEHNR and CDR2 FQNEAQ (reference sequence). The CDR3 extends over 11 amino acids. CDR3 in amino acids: CASRTATEAFF.

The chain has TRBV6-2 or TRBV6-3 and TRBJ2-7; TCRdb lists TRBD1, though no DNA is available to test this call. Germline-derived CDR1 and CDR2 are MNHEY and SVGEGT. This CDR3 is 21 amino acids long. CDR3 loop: CASSYQDRASVSSGGLYEQYF.

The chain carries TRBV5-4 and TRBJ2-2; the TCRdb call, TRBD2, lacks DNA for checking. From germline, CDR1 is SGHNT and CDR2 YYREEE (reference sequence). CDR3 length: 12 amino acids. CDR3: CTGTSNTGELFF.

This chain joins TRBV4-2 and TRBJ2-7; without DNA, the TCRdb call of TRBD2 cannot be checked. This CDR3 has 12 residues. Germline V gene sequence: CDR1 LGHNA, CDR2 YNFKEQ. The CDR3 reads CASSQTSPEQYF.

The CDR3 protein is CASSITGEGVDEQYF. This chain connects TRBV19 to TRBJ2-7; TCRdb's assignment of TRBD2 cannot be checked, as there is no DNA. The CDR3 consists of 15 residues. CDR1 and CDR2 from the germline V gene are LNHDA and SQIVND (reference sequence).

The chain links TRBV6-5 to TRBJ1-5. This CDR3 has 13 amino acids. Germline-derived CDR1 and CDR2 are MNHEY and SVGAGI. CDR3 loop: CASRVGSNQPQHF.

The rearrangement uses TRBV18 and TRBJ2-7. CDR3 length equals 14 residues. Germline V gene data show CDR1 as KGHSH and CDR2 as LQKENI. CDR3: CASSPQDSPYEQYF.

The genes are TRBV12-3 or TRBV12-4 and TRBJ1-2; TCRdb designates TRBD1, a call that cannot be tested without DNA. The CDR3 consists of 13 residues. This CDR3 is CASGGTANYGYTF.

The CDR3 loop reads CSVTGVSDGYTF. The chain couples TRBV29-1 to TRBJ1-2; TCRdb proposes TRBD1, but this gene call is untestable without DNA. Per the germline V gene, CDR1 is SQVTM and CDR2 is ANQGSEA. This CDR3 has 12 residues.

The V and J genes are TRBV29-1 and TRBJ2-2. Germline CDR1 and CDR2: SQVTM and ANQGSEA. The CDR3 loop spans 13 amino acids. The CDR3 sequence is CSVVRENTGELFF.

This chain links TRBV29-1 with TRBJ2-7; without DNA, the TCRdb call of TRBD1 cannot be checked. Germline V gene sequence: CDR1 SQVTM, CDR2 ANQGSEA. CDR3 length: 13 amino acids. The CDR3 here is CSARTGSAYEQYF.

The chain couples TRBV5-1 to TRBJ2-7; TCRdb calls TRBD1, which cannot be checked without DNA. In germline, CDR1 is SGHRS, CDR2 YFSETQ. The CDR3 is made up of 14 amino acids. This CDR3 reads CASSLDRVGDEQYF. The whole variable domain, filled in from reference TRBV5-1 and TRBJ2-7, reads KAGVTQTPRYLIKTRGQQVTLSCSPISGHRSVSWYQQTPGQGLQFLFEYFSETQRNKGNFPGRFSGRQFSNSRSEMNVSTLELGDSALYLCASSLDRVGDEQYFGPGTRLTVT.

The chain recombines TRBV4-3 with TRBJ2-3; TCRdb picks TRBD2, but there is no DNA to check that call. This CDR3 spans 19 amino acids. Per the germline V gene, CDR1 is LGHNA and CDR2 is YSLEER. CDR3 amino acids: CASSQDSGEVGSFGDTQYF.

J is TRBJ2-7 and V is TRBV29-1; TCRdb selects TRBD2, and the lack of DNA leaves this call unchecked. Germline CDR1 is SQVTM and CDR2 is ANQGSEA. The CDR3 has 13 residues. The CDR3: CSVVSPVIYEQYF.

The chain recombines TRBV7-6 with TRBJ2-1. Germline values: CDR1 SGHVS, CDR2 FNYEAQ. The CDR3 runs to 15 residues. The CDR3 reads CASSPSGRPYNEQFF.

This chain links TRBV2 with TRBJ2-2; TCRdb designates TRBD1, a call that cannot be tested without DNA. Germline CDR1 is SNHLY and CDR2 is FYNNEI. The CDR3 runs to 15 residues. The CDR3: CASNSRGLNTGELFF.

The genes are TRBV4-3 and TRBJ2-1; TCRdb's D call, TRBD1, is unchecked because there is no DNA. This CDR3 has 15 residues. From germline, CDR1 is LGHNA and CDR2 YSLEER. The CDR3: CASSQHRQAYNEQFF.

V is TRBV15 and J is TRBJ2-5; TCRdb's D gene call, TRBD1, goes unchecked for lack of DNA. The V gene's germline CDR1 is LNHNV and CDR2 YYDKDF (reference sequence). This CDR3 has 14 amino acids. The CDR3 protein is CATFAPGGQETQYF.

CDR3 region: CASSALTGRTSGVTGELFF. The chain is built from TRBV7-9 and TRBJ2-2; TCRdb's D call, TRBD2, is unchecked because there is no DNA. Germline loops: CDR1 SEHNR, CDR2 FQNEAQ (reference sequence). CDR3 length: 19 amino acids.

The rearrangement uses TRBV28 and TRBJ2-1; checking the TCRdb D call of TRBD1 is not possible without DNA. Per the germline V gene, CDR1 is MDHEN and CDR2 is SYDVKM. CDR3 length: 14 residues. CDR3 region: CASSWTGDHNEQFF.

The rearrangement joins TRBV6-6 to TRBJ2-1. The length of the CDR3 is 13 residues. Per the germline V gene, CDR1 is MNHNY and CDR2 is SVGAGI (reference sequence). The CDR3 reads CASSDLGVNEQFF.

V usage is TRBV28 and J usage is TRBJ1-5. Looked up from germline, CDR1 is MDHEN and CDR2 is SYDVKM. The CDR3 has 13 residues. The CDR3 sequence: CASRAYGNQPQHF.

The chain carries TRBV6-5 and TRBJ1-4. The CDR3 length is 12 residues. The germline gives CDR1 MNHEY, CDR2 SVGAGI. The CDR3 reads CASSYAGEKLFF.

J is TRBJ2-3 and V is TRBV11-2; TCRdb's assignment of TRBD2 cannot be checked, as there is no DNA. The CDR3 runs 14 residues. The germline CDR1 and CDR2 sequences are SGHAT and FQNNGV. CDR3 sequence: CASSLIVRTDTQYF.